This entry concerns a single T cell receptor (beta chain). This sample is part of a study of shared clonotypes between healthy human individuals. The CDR3 is 16 amino acids. After removal of 2 bases from V and 5 bases from J, the junction contained 12 bases not matched to a gene. Germline loops: CDR1 SEHNR, CDR2 FQNEAQ (reference sequence). The method was immunoSEQ multiplex PCR; TCRdb's version includes in-frame clones alone and lacks a portion of them. The table includes some 1,600,000 clones, 95% to 99% detected once. The TCR sequence derives from a man aged 25 to 40 in good health. What was sequenced was naive CD4+ T cells sorted from blood. Subset in this sample: CD45RA+ positively selected. This chain uses TRBV7-9 with TRBJ2-7, with 7 bases lining up with TRBD1. DNA of the CDR3: TGTGCCAGCAGCTTACCGCGACAGGGCGCCCTCCACGAGCAGTACTTC. It is translated as CASSLPRQGALHEQYF. The whole variable domain, filled in from reference TRBV7-9 and TRBJ2-7, reads DTGVSQNPRHKITKRGQNVTFRCDPISEHNRLYWYRQTLGQGPEFLTYFQNEAQLEKSRLLSDRFSAERPKGSFSTLEIQRTEQGDSAMYLCASSLPRQGALHEQYFGPGTRLTVT.